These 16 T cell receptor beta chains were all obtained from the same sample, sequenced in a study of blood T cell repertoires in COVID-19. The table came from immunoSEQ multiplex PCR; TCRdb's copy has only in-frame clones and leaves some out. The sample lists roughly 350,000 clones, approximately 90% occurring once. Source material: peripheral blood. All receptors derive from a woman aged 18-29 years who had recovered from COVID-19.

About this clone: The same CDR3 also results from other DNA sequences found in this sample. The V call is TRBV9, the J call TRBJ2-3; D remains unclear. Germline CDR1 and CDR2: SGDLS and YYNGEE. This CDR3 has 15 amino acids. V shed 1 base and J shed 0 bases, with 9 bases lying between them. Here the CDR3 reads CASSVRATSTDTQYF. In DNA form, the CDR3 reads TGTGCCAGCAGCGTACGTGCCACTAGCACAGATACGCAGTATTTT.

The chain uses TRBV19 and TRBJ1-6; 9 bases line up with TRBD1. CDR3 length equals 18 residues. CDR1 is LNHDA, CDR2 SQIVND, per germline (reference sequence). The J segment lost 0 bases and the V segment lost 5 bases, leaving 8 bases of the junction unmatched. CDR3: CASSLGQGSGSYNSPLHF. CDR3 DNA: TGTGCCAGTAGTTTGGGACAGGGATCGGGCTCCTATAATTCACCCCTCCACTTT.

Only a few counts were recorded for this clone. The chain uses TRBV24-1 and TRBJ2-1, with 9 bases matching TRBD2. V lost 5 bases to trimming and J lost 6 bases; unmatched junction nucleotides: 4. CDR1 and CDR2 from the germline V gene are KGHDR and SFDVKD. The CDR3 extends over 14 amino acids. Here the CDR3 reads CATSVAGGSNEQFF. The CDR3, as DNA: TGTGCCACCAGTGTCGCGGGAGGGTCCAATGAGCAGTTCTTC.

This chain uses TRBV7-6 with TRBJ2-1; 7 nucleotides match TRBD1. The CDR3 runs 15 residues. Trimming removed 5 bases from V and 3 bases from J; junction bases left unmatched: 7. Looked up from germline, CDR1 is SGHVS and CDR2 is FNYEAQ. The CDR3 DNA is TGTGCCAGCAGCCCGAAAGGGACAGACTACAATGAGCAGTTCTTC. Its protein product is CASSPKGTDYNEQFF. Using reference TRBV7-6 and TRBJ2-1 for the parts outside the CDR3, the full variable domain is GAGVSQSPRYKVTKRGQDVALRCDPISGHVSLYWYRQALGQGPEFLTYFNYEAQQDKSGLPNDRFSAERPEGSISTLTIQRTEQRDSAMYRCASSPKGTDYNEQFFGPGTRLTVL.

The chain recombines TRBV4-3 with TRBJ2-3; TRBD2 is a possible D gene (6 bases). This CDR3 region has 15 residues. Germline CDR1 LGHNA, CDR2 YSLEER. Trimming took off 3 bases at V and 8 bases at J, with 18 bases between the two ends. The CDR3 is CASSQEGTFGGTQYF. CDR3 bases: TGCGCCAGCAGCCAGGAAGGGACTTTCGGGGGTACGCAGTATTTT.

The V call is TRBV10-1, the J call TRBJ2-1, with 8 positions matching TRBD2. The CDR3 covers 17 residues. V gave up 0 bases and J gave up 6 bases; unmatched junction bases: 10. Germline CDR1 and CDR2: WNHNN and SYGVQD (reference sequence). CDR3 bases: TGCGCCAGCAGTGAGTCGGTAACTAGCGGTGGTCGCAATGAGCAGTTCTTC. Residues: CASSESVTSGGRNEQFF.

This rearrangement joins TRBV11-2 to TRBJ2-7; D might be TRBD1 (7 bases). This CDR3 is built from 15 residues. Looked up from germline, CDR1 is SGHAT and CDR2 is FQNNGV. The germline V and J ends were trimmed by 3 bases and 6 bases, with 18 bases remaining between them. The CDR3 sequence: CASSFLGGMGGEQYV. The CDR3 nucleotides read TGTGCCAGCAGCTTTTTAGGGGGCATGGGGGGCGAGCAGTACGTC.

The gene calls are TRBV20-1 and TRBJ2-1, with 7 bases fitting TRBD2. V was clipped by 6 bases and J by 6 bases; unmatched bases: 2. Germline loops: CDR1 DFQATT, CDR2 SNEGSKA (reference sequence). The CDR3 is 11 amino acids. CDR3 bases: TGCAGTGCGTTAGCGGGCAATGAGCAGTTCTTC. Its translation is CSALAGNEQFF.

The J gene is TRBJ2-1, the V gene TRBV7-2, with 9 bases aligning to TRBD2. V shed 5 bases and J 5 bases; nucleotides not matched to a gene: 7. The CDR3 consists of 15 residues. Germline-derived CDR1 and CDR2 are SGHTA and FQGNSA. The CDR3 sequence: CASSRNAGGNNEQFF. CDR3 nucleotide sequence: TGTGCCAGCAGCCGCAACGCGGGAGGGAACAATGAGCAGTTCTTC.

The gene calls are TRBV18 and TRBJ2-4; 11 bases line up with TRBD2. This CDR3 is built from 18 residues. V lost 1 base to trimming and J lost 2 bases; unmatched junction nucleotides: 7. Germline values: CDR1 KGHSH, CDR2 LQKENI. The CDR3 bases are TGTGCCAGCTCACCACTAGCGGGAGGGGTCGAAACCAAAAACATTCAGTACTTC. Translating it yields CASSPLAGGVETKNIQYF. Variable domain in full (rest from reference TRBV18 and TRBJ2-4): NAGVMQNPRHLVRRRGQEARLRCSPMKGHSHVYWYRQLPEEGLKFMVYLQKENIIDESGMPKERFSAEFPKEGPSILRIQQVVRGDSAAYFCASSPLAGGVETKNIQYFGAGTRLSVL.

The CDR3 nucleotides read TGTGCCAGCAGTCCCCGGGACAGGGAGAAGATGGGGTATGGCTACACCTTC. The encoded protein is CASSPRDREKMGYGYTF. V usage is TRBV25-1 and J usage is TRBJ1-2; 9 nucleotides align to TRBD1. Germline trimming cut 5 bases from V and 5 bases from J; bases unmatched to any gene: 15. This CDR3 region has 17 residues. Germline loops: CDR1 MGHDK, CDR2 SYGVNS.

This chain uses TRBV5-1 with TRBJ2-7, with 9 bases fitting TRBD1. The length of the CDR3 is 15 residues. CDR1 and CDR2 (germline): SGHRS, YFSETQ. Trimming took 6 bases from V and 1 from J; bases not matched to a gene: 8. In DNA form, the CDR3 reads TGCGCCAGCATCCCCCCCGGGACAGGGTCCTACGAGCAGTACGTC. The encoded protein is CASIPPGTGSYEQYV.

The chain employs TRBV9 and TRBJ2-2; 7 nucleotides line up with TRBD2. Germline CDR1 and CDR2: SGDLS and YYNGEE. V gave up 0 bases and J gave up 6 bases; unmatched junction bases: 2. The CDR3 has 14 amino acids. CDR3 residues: CASSVEGRAGELFF. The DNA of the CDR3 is TGTGCCAGCAGCGTAGAAGGGAGGGCCGGGGAGCTGTTTTTT.

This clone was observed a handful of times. CDR3 in amino acids: CASSLVFQRDNYNEQFF. Here the CDR3 DNA reads TGTGCCAGCAGCTTAGTCTTCCAGCGGGACAACTACAATGAGCAGTTCTTC. The V call is TRBV7-9, the J call TRBJ2-1; tentatively, D is TRBD2 (7 bases). V was trimmed by 1 base and J by 3 bases, leaving 16 bases between them. Germline values: CDR1 SEHNR, CDR2 FQNEAQ (reference sequence). This CDR3 contains 17 residues.

The DNA for the CDR3 is TGCGCCAGCAGCCCCTTGGAGGCAACTAATGAAAAACTGTTTTTT. This translates into CASSPLEATNEKLFF. The rearrangement uses TRBV4-3 and TRBJ1-4; D unclear. CDR1 is LGHNA, CDR2 YSLEER, per germline. The CDR3 totals 15 residues. The V and J ends lost 4 bases and 0 bases respectively, with 9 bases between them.

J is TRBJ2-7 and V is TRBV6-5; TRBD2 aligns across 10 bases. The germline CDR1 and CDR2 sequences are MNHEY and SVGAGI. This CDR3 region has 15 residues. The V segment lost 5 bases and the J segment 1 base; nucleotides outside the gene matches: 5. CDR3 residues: CASSRSGRASYEQYV. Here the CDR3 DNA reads TGTGCCAGCAGTAGGAGCGGGAGGGCTTCCTACGAGCAGTACGTC.